The clone carrying this T cell receptor (beta chain) was seen more than once but under ten times. Its specificity is unknown. V lost 7 bases to trimming and J lost 3 bases, with 15 bases between them. Germline CDR1 reads LGHNA; CDR2 reads YNFKEQ. This CDR3 is 14 amino acids long. The source of the sample is a study of T cells in tuberculosis. As to time point: new active TB diagnosis, blood taken before or within 7 days of starting treatment. The study's findings and limits: Active tuberculosis alpha repertoires lay closer to GMM-specific TCRs than controls'.

Produced via immunoSEQ multiplex PCR; TCRdb's table is partial and in-frame only. The sample shows around 33,000 clones, 70% to 90% of them seen only once. This chain joins TRBV4-2 and TRBJ1-1; D gene unclear. The source was PBMCs, collected at tuberculosis diagnosis. This receptor was obtained from an adult with tuberculosis. The CDR3 loop reads CASTGGRDDTEAFF. In DNA, the CDR3 is TGTGCCAGCACTGGAGGACGGGATGACACTGAAGCTTTCTTT.